This T cell receptor (beta chain) appears in the sequencing data of a study of cytomegalovirus exposure and HLA in healthy donors. At the level of the study: The early release's HLA-typed donors yielded 65 million to 85 million unique TCRs.

A multiplex PCR was run with 60 Vbeta primers and 13 Jbeta primers. The protocol was immunoSEQ multiplex PCR, while the TCRdb copy is restricted to in-frame clones and leaves out a portion. Of some 170,000 clones listed, roughly 81% were seen once; the top ten hold roughly 4.4%. Turning to this clone: Its antigen remains unidentified.

The donors gave bone marrow, and they were healthy. Findings and limits, study-wide: Reports state that TCR beta sequences accurately predicted most subjects' HLA-A and HLA-B alleles. CMV serostatus was the sole immune exposure information available.

Losses at the gene ends were 5 bases for V and 0 bases for J; bases not matched to a gene: 4. Germline CDR1 is SGHDT and CDR2 is YYEEEE. The CDR3 is 15 amino acids. V gene TRBV5-6 combines with J gene TRBJ2-5; 10 positions match TRBD2. The sequencing input was PBMCs. This sequence was found in a woman younger than 35 in good health and CMV-seropositive. Here the CDR3 DNA reads TGTGCCAGCAGAAAGCGGGGGGGGGACCAAGAGACCCAGTACTTC. This gives the protein CASRKRGGDQETQYF.